What follows describes a single T cell receptor (beta chain). No antigen is known for it. This sample is drawn from a study of T-cell reconstitution after alpha-beta-depleted transplantation in children. Study results and limitations: There were some patients whose high TCRbeta diversity at day 60 came from surviving recipient T cells and thymic progenitors.

Unique molecular identifiers were incorporated during preparation of the TCRbeta library. TCRdb fed the PCR reads into MiXCR, producing one record per CDR3 protein. The top ten hold roughly 5% of the sample, which has about 830,000 distinct CDR3 sequences, approximately 15% seen once. Trimming cost V 1 base and J 12 bases, with 25 bases left between them. Looked up from germline, CDR1 is SGHVS and CDR2 is FQNEAQ. The CDR3 spans 17 residues. Sequences were derived from PBMCs, mostly from graft donor cells, sampled 360 days after TCRalphabeta/CD19-depleted stem cell transplant. The receptor was derived from a male patient aged 5 to 17 who had a stem cell transplant for acute lymphoblastic leukemia, so the T cells may come from the graft donor. The rearrangement joins TRBV7-8 to TRBJ2-1; D is undetermined. The DNA for the CDR3 is TGTGCCAGCAGCTTAGACGCCGGCGGCTCGAGCGTGGCGATGCAGTTCTTC. Its translation is CASSLDAGGSSVAMQFF.